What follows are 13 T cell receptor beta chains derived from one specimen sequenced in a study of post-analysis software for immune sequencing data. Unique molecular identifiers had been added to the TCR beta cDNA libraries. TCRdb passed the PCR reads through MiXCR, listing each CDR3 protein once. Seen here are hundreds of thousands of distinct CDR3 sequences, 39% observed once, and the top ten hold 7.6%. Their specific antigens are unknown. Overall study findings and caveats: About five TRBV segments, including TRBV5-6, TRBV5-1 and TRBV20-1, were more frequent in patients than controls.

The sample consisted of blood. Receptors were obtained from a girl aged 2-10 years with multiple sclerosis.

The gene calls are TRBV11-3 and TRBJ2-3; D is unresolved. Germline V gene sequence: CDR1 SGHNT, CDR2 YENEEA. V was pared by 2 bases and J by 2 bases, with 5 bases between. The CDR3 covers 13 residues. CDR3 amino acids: CASSLRFTDTQYF. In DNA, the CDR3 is TGTGCCAGCAGCTTAAGGTTCACAGATACGCAGTATTTT.

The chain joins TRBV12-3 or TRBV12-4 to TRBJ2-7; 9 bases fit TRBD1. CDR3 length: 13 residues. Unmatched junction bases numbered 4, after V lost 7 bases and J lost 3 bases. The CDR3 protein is CASTGTGFYEQYF. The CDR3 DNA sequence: TGTGCCAGCACCGGGACAGGGTTCTACGAGCAGTACTTC.

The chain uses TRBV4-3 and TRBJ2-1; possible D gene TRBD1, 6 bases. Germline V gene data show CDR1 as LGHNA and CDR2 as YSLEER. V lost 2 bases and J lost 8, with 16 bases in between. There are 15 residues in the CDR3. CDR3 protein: CASSQLSRGIDEQFF. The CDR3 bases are TGCGCCAGCAGCCAATTAAGTAGGGGGATAGATGAGCAGTTCTTC.

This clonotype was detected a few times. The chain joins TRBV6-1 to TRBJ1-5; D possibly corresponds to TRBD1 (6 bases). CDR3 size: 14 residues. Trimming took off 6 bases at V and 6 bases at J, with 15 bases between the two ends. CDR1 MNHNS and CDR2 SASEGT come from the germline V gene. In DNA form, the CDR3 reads TGTGCCAGCAGCCCACAGGGAAGGACTCAGCCCCAGCATTTT. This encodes CASSPQGRTQPQHF.

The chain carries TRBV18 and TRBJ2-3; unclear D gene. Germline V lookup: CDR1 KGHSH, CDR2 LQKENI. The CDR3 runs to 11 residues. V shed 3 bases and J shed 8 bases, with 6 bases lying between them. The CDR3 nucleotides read TGTGCCAGCTCACCGGTTGTTACGCAGTATTTT. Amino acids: CASSPVVTQYF. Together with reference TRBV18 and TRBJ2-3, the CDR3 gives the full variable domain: NAGVMQNPRHLVRRRGQEARLRCSPMKGHSHVYWYRQLPEEGLKFMVYLQKENIIDESGMPKERFSAEFPKEGPSILRIQQVVRGDSAAYFCASSPVVTQYFGPGTRLTVL.

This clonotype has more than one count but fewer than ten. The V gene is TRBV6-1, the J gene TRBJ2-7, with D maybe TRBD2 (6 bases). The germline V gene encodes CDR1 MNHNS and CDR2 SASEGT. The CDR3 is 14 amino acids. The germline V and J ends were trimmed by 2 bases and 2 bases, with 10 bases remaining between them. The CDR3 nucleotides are TGTGCCAGCAGTGAATGGGACTTGACCTACGAGCAGTACTTC. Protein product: CASSEWDLTYEQYF.

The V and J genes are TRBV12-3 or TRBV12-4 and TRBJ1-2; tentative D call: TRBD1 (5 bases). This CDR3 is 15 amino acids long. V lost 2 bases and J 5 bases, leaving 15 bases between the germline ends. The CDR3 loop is CASSLRMEGMYGYTF. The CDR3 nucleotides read TGTGCCAGCAGTTTACGGATGGAGGGGATGTATGGCTACACCTTC.

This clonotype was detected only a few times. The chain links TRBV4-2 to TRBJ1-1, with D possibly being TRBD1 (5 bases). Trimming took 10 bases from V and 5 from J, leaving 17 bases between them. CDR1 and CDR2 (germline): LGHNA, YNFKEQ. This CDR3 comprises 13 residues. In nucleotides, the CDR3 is TGTGCCACCCAGCCGCCAGGGCGGACTGAAGCTTTCTTT. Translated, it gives CATQPPGRTEAFF.

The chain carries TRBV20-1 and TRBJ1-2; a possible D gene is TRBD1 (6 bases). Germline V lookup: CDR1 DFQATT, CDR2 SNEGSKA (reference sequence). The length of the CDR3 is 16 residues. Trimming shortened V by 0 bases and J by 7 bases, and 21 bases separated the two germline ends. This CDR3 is CSARELYAGARAGYTF. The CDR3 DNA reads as TGCAGTGCTAGAGAGTTATACGCGGGGGCGCGGGCTGGCTACACCTTC.

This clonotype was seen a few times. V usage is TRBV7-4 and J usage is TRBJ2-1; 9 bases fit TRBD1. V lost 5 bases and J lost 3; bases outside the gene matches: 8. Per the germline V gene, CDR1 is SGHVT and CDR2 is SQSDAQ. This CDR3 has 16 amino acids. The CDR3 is CASSQGRDRDYNEQFF. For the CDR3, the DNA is TGTGCCAGCAGCCAAGGCCGGGACAGGGACTACAATGAGCAGTTCTTC.

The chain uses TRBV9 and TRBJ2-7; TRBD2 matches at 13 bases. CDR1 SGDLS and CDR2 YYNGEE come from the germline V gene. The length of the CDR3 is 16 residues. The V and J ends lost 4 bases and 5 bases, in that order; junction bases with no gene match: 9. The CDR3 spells CASSLRTSGSPNEQYF. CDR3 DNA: TGTGCCAGCAGCCTGAGGACTAGCGGGAGTCCGAACGAGCAGTACTTC.

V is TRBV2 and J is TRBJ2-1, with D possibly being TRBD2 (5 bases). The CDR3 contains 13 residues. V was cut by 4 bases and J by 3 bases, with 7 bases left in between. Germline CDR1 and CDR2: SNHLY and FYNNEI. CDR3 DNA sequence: TGTGCCAGCAGTGGTCGGGGCTACAATGAGCAGTTCTTC. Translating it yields CASSGRGYNEQFF. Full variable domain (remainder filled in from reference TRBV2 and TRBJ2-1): EPEVTQTPSHQVTQMGQEVILRCVPISNHLYFYWYRQILGQKVEFLVSFYNNEISEKSEIFDDQFSVERPDGSNFTLKIRSTKLEDSAMYFCASSGRGYNEQFFGPGTRLTVL.

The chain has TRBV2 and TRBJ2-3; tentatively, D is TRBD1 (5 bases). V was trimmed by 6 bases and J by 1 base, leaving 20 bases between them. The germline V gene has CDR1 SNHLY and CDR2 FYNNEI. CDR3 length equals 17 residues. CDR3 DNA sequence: TGTGCCAGCAGGCCCAGACAGTTAGGAACACGCACAGATACGCAGTATTTT. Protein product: CASRPRQLGTRTDTQYF. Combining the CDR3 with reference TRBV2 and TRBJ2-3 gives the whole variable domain EPEVTQTPSHQVTQMGQEVILRCVPISNHLYFYWYRQILGQKVEFLVSFYNNEISEKSEIFDDQFSVERPDGSNFTLKIRSTKLEDSAMYFCASRPRQLGTRTDTQYFGPGTRLTVL.